This entry lists 27 T cell receptor beta chains sequenced from one sample in a study of T cell repertoires in cytomegalovirus infection. TCRdb passed the reads through MiXCR, listing each CDR3 protein once. The table lists roughly 500,000 distinct CDR3 sequences, roughly a third of them singletons. No antigen has been assigned to these receptors. The sequences come from cultured PBMCs, collected from culture after CMV antigen stimulation. These receptors were collected from a human donor in good health (CMV status not recorded). Some clones in this sample may be carry-over from other donors' samples.

V gene TRBV27 combines with J gene TRBJ2-4; 11 nucleotides match TRBD2. The CDR3 consists of 14 residues. Germline V lookup: CDR1 MNHEY, CDR2 SMNVEV (reference sequence). V lost 6 bases, J lost 3 bases, and 1 base stayed unmatched. The CDR3 region has the DNA TGTGCCAGCAGAGGGACTAGCGGCAAAAACATTCAGTACTTC. Protein sequence: CASRGTSGKNIQYF.

V and J are TRBV12-3 or TRBV12-4 and TRBJ2-5; D ambiguous. The V gene lost 5 bases and the J gene lost 9 bases, with 10 bases spanning the gap. The CDR3 loop spans 11 amino acids. Written as DNA, the CDR3 is TGTGCCAGCAGTCGAGGTGGGGCCCAGTACTTC. Residues: CASSRGGAQYF.

The rearrangement uses TRBV2 and TRBJ1-3; D is ambiguous. Looked up from germline, CDR1 is SNHLY and CDR2 is FYNNEI. V was pared by 4 bases and J by 8 bases, with 15 bases between. This CDR3 comprises 14 residues. CDR3 coding DNA: TGTGCCAGCAGTGTAAGGCCTGAGGTGGACACCATATATTTT. Translated, it gives CASSVRPEVDTIYF. Together with reference TRBV2 and TRBJ1-3, the CDR3 gives the full variable domain: EPEVTQTPSHQVTQMGQEVILRCVPISNHLYFYWYRQILGQKVEFLVSFYNNEISEKSEIFDDQFSVERPDGSNFTLKIRSTKLEDSAMYFCASSVRPEVDTIYFGEGSWLTVV.

This clonotype was seen a handful of times. V gene TRBV12-3 or TRBV12-4 combines with J gene TRBJ2-3, with D unresolved. The CDR3 runs to 14 residues. V lost 6 bases and J lost 3, with 13 bases in between. The CDR3, as DNA: TGTGCCAGCAGAGGCAGGCTACCGACAGATACGCAGTATTTT. Its protein is CASRGRLPTDTQYF.

V gene TRBV19 combines with J gene TRBJ2-5; tentatively, D is TRBD2 (5 bases). V was trimmed by 5 bases and J by 5 bases, leaving 21 bases between them. This CDR3 comprises 16 residues. Germline CDR1 reads LNHDA; CDR2 reads SQIVND (reference sequence). This CDR3 is CASSSPGLGAAETQYF. The DNA for the CDR3 is TGTGCCAGTAGTTCCCCGGGTTTGGGAGCGGCGGAGACCCAGTACTTC. The full variable domain, its missing parts supplied by reference TRBV19 and TRBJ2-5, is DGGITQSPKYLFRKEGQNVTLSCEQNLNHDAMYWYRQDPGQGLRLIYYSQIVNDFQKGDIAEGYSVSREKKESFPLTVTSAQKNPTAFYLCASSSPGLGAAETQYFGPGTRLLVL.

In DNA, the CDR3 is TGTGCCAGCTCACTTACAGGGATGTCTGGGGCCAACGTCCTGACTTTC. Amino acids: CASSLTGMSGANVLTF. The V gene is TRBV18, the J gene TRBJ2-6; tentatively, D is TRBD1 (6 bases). The V gene's germline CDR1 is KGHSH and CDR2 LQKENI. CDR3 size: 16 residues. Trimming took off 4 bases at V and 1 base at J, with 11 bases between the two ends. Full variable domain (remainder filled in from reference TRBV18 and TRBJ2-6): NAGVMQNPRHLVRRRGQEARLRCSPMKGHSHVYWYRQLPEEGLKFMVYLQKENIIDESGMPKERFSAEFPKEGPSILRIQQVVRGDSAAYFCASSLTGMSGANVLTFGAGSRLTVL.

The V gene is TRBV29-1, the J gene TRBJ1-1; no firm D call. Trimming shortened V by 3 bases and J by 0 bases, and 8 bases separated the two germline ends. The CDR3 length is 13 residues. Germline assignment: CDR1 SQVTM and CDR2 ANQGSEA. The CDR3 reads CSVEANMNTEAFF. CDR3 nucleotide sequence: TGCAGCGTTGAGGCTAACATGAACACTGAAGCTTTCTTT.

This clonotype was found a few times. The V gene is TRBV4-3, the J gene TRBJ2-1; D is undetermined. V was cut by 4 bases and J by 5 bases, with 15 bases left in between. Germline CDR1 is LGHNA and CDR2 is YSLEER. The CDR3 sequence is 15 residues long. CDR3 coding DNA: TGCGCCAGCAGCCCCCTTGCGGTGAGAGACAATGAGCAGTTCTTC. This translates into CASSPLAVRDNEQFF.

This chain uses TRBV7-2 with TRBJ1-4; D is unresolved. From germline, CDR1 is SGHTA and CDR2 FQGNSA. CDR3 length equals 14 residues. Trimming cost V 5 bases and J 4 bases, with 11 bases left between them. CDR3 sequence reads: CASSARTGNEKLFF. CDR3 nucleotide sequence: TGTGCCAGCAGCGCGAGGACGGGTAATGAAAAACTGTTTTTT.

This chain connects TRBV12-3 or TRBV12-4 to TRBJ1-6, with 7 bases fitting TRBD1. Trimming took 7 bases from V and 0 from J; bases not matched to a gene: 3. The CDR3 covers 15 residues. The CDR3 coding sequence is TGTGCCAGCACCTACAGGGGCTCCTATAATTCACCCCTCCACTTT. Its translation: CASTYRGSYNSPLHF.

V gene TRBV6-2 or TRBV6-3 combines with J gene TRBJ1-5; D is unresolved. The germline V gene encodes CDR1 MNHEY and CDR2 SVGEGT. Trimming left V 5 bases short and J 0 bases short, with 14 bases between. This CDR3 contains 16 residues. The CDR3 region is CASSRTRLDSNQPQHF. In DNA, the CDR3 is TGTGCCAGCAGTCGGACCCGACTCGATAGCAATCAGCCCCAGCATTTT.

This chain links TRBV12-3 or TRBV12-4 with TRBJ1-5, with TRBD1 matching 11 bases. V shed 5 bases, J shed 6 bases, and the junction held 3 bases outside the gene matches. The CDR3 extends over 14 amino acids. For the CDR3, the DNA is TGTGCCAGCAGTCGGACAGGGGGCGTTCAGCCCCAGCATTTT. This translates into CASSRTGGVQPQHF.

In its sample, this clonotype was seen a few times. The chain has TRBV6-2 or TRBV6-3 and TRBJ2-7; D is undetermined. V was pared by 2 bases and J by 6 bases, with 8 bases between. The CDR3 runs to 12 residues. CDR1 MNHEY and CDR2 SVGEGT come from the germline V gene. The CDR3 nucleotides read TGTGCCAGCAGTTACCCCTCCCCCGAGCAGTACTTC. Translated: CASSYPSPEQYF.

The genes are TRBV19 and TRBJ1-3, with no clear D. V was shortened by 2 bases and J by 4 bases, with 9 bases between the two germline ends. CDR1 and CDR2 from the germline V gene are LNHDA and SQIVND (reference sequence). The CDR3 length is 14 residues. This CDR3 reads CASSIQAGGNTIYF. The CDR3 DNA reads as TGTGCCAGTAGTATACAGGCTGGAGGAAACACCATATATTTT. The whole variable domain, filled in from reference TRBV19 and TRBJ1-3, reads DGGITQSPKYLFRKEGQNVTLSCEQNLNHDAMYWYRQDPGQGLRLIYYSQIVNDFQKGDIAEGYSVSREKKESFPLTVTSAQKNPTAFYLCASSIQAGGNTIYFGEGSWLTVV.

This clonotype was recorded only once. V and J are TRBV2 and TRBJ2-5; a possible D gene is TRBD2 (6 bases). V dropped 10 bases and J dropped 4 bases, with 19 bases sitting between them. Germline loops: CDR1 SNHLY, CDR2 FYNNEI. CDR3 size: 14 residues. The CDR3 DNA is TGTGCCACAAGTAGCGGAGGGGCGGGAGAGACCCAGTACTTC. This encodes CATSSGGAGETQYF.

The CDR3 reads CASSLSSGGQPQHF. As DNA, the CDR3 is TGTGCCAGCAGTTTATCTTCAGGGGGTCAGCCCCAGCATTTT. The rearrangement links TRBV28 to TRBJ1-5; 7 nucleotides agree with TRBD1. Germline V CDR1 and CDR2: MDHEN, SYDVKM. This CDR3 is 14 amino acids long. V shed 1 base and J 6 bases; nucleotides not matched to a gene: 3.

This clonotype was recorded a few times. The chain recombines TRBV18 with TRBJ1-6, with D unresolved. V was pared by 3 bases and J by 0 bases, with 12 bases between. The germline V gene encodes CDR1 KGHSH and CDR2 LQKENI. This CDR3 region has 17 residues. CDR3 sequence (DNA): TGTGCCAGCTCACCTAGGTCTCTTGGCTCCTATAATTCACCCCTCCACTTT. Translated, it gives CASSPRSLGSYNSPLHF.

The chain couples TRBV6-2 or TRBV6-3 to TRBJ2-1; TRBD2 aligns across 11 bases. The CDR3 runs to 21 residues. Germline V gene lookup returns CDR1 MNHEY and CDR2 SVGEGT. V was clipped by 6 bases and J by 0 bases; unmatched bases: 19. The CDR3 loop is CASSRRRGLAGPKSSYNEQFF. DNA for the CDR3: TGTGCCAGCAGCCGTAGAAGAGGACTAGCGGGTCCAAAGAGCTCCTACAATGAGCAGTTCTTC.

V and J are TRBV6-2 or TRBV6-3 and TRBJ2-6; D is ambiguous. Germline V gene data show CDR1 as MNHEY and CDR2 as SVGEGT. The V end was cut by 7 bases, the J end by 4 bases, with 14 bases between. The CDR3 extends over 15 amino acids. This CDR3 is CASTEILRGANVLTF. In DNA form, the CDR3 reads TGTGCCAGCACCGAAATCCTTAGGGGGGCCAACGTCCTGACTTTC.

The V gene is TRBV6-1, the J gene TRBJ2-5; D remains ambiguous. The V end was cut by 7 bases, the J end by 1 base, with 10 bases between. This CDR3 contains 13 residues. The germline gives CDR1 MNHNS, CDR2 SASEGT. This CDR3 reads CASMPFSQETQYF. The CDR3 DNA reads as TGTGCCAGCATGCCTTTCAGCCAAGAGACCCAGTACTTC.

This clonotype was observed a handful of times. The chain employs TRBV12-3 or TRBV12-4 and TRBJ2-3; D is undetermined. Trimming took 1 base from V and 6 from J, leaving 11 bases between them. The CDR3 runs 14 residues. Here the CDR3 reads CASSLGRSPDTQYF. The DNA of the CDR3 is TGTGCCAGCAGTTTAGGCAGGTCCCCTGATACGCAGTATTTT.

In this sample, this clonotype turned up a few times. V and J are TRBV7-2 and TRBJ2-3; 7 bases map to TRBD2. J was trimmed by 4 bases and V by 3 bases; bases with no gene match: 4. CDR3 length equals 14 residues. Germline V CDR1 and CDR2: SGHTA, FQGNSA. CDR3 sequence (DNA): TGTGCCAGCAGCTTCCGACTAGCCGCAGATACGCAGTATTTT. This sequence encodes CASSFRLAADTQYF. The variable domain in full, completed from reference TRBV7-2 and TRBJ2-3, reads GAGVSQSPSNKVTEKGKDVELRCDPISGHTALYWYRQSLGQGLEFLIYFQGNSAPDKSGLPSDRFSAERTGGSVSTLTIQRTQQEDSAVYLCASSFRLAADTQYFGPGTRLTVL.

This rearrangement joins TRBV6-5 to TRBJ2-1; perhaps D is TRBD1 or TRBD2 (5 bases each). CDR3 length: 15 residues. V lost 6 bases, J lost 4 bases, and 16 bases lay in between. The V gene's germline CDR1 is MNHEY and CDR2 SVGAGI. CDR3 residues: CASRSPGPIYNEQFF. The CDR3 DNA follows: TGTGCCAGCAGGTCCCCGGGACCCATATACAATGAGCAGTTCTTC.

The rearrangement uses TRBV4-2 and TRBJ2-2; 15 nucleotides align to TRBD2. Germline V CDR1 and CDR2: LGHNA, YNFKEQ. This CDR3 spans 17 amino acids. V shed 2 bases and J 5 bases; nucleotides not matched to a gene: 3. The CDR3, as DNA: TGTGCCAGCAGCCAAATTGGGACTAGCGGGAGGACCGGGGAGCTGTTTTTT. This codes for CASSQIGTSGRTGELFF.

This clonotype was found many times. V usage is TRBV7-2 and J usage is TRBJ2-5, with D unclear. In germline, CDR1 is SGHTA, CDR2 FQGNSA. Trimming cost V 5 bases and J 5 bases, with 9 bases left between them. The CDR3 totals 12 residues. CDR3 in DNA: TGTGCCAGCAGCCCCATGGGGGAGACCCAGTACTTC. This gives the protein CASSPMGETQYF.

CDR3 in amino acids: CASSYPQGGNADTQYF. CDR3 DNA: TGTGCCAGCAGTTACCCACAGGGAGGAAATGCAGATACGCAGTATTTT. The rearrangement links TRBV6-5 to TRBJ2-3, with D perhaps assigned TRBD1 or TRBD2 (6 bases each). Trimming shortened V by 2 bases and J by 4 bases, and 16 bases separated the two germline ends. The CDR3 has 16 amino acids. CDR1 MNHEY and CDR2 SVGAGI come from the germline V gene.

This rearrangement joins TRBV7-2 to TRBJ1-1, with 9 bases that match TRBD1. Germline CDR1 SGHTA, CDR2 FQGNSA. There are 15 residues in the CDR3. Losses at the gene ends were 5 bases for V and 2 bases for J; bases not matched to a gene: 6. The CDR3 DNA is TGTGCCAGCAGCAATCACAGGGGGCAAAACACTGAAGCTTTCTTT. Amino acids: CASSNHRGQNTEAFF.